One sample yielded the 10 T cell receptor beta chains listed below, sequenced in a study of CD8 T cells in Susac syndrome. Random hexamers served to reverse transcribe about 0.5 to 1 ug RNA. TCRdb ran MiXCR on the immunoSEQ multiplex PCR reads and lists one entry per CDR3 protein. The data show roughly 250,000 distinct CDR3 sequences, less than 96% seen once. Sequenced material: CD4+ T cells from PBMCs. The receptors shown here come from a human donor with Susac syndrome.

The chain has TRBV5-1 and TRBJ2-7, with a possible D match to TRBD2 (7 bases). This CDR3 spans 18 amino acids. Germline loops: CDR1 SGHRS, CDR2 YFSETQ. V lost 1 base and J lost 5, with 25 bases in between. The CDR3 loop is CASSLWGGAPHLVDEQYF. In nucleotides, the CDR3 is TGCGCCAGCAGCTTGTGGGGGGGGGCGCCACATCTCGTCGACGAGCAGTACTTC.

The gene calls are TRBV7-9 and TRBJ1-4; D may be TRBD1 (6 bases). The germline V gene encodes CDR1 SEHNR and CDR2 FQNEAQ (reference sequence). Trimming stripped 0 bases from V and 5 bases from J, with 13 bases between. The length of the CDR3 is 16 residues. The CDR3 here is CASSLAGAGANEKLFF. Written as DNA, the CDR3 is TGTGCCAGCAGCTTAGCGGGGGCGGGGGCCAATGAAAAACTGTTTTTT.

The genes are TRBV12-3 or TRBV12-4 and TRBJ1-1; TRBD1 agrees at 7 bases. This CDR3 is 14 amino acids long. V was pared by 6 bases and J by 6 bases, with 10 bases of the junction left unmatched. Here the CDR3 reads CASSFQGGAAEAFF. The CDR3 DNA reads as TGTGCCAGCAGCTTTCAGGGGGGCGCAGCTGAAGCTTTCTTT.

The chain couples TRBV11-3 to TRBJ2-3, with a possible D match to TRBD1 (5 bases). The CDR3 has 15 residues. V was clipped by 3 bases and J by 4 bases, with 14 bases between them. Germline CDR1 SGHNT, CDR2 YENEEA. Here the CDR3 DNA reads TGTGCCAGCAGCTTTTCGGACACCCGGCCAGATACGCAGTATTTT. Translated, it gives CASSFSDTRPDTQYF.

The genes are TRBV7-9 and TRBJ1-2, with 7 bases fitting TRBD1. With 4 bases clipped from V and 4 bases from J, the junction kept 15 bases outside the gene matches. The germline gives CDR1 SEHNR, CDR2 FQNEAQ (reference sequence). This CDR3 region has 17 residues. The CDR3 protein is CASSSSPTGDRSYGYTF. The CDR3 DNA is TGTGCCAGCAGCTCTTCCCCCACAGGGGATCGTAGCTATGGCTACACCTTC.

The chain couples TRBV29-1 to TRBJ1-2, with 7 bases identical to TRBD1. The CDR3 totals 17 residues. Trimming removed 4 bases from V and 1 base from J; junction bases left unmatched: 15. Germline V gene sequence: CDR1 SQVTM, CDR2 ANQGSEA. CDR3 loop: CSVVGPGSGTDNYGYTF. The CDR3, as DNA: TGCAGCGTTGTTGGGCCTGGATCCGGGACAGATAACTATGGCTACACCTTC.

Worth noting for this clonotype: Relative to the germline gene, one junction end is altered; a read error may explain this. This chain connects TRBV5-4 to TRBJ1-4; D is unresolved. CDR1 and CDR2 from the germline V gene are SGHNT and YYREEE (reference sequence). This CDR3 is built from 13 residues. The chain's CDR3 is CASSPATNGKLFF. CDR3 DNA sequence: TGTGCCAGCAGCCCGGCAACTAATGGAAAACTGTTTTTT.

Concerning this clonotype itself: One junction end does not reproduce the germline sequence, and a read error may be involved. The V gene is TRBV7-9, the J gene TRBJ1-1; D unresolved. CDR3 length: 15 amino acids. Germline CDR1 SEHNR, CDR2 FQNEAQ (reference sequence). The CDR3, as DNA: TGTGCCAGCAGCCCCGGCTTGCAGAGATACACTGAAGTTTTCTTT. Translating gives CASSPGLQRYTEVFF.

The chain joins TRBV30 to TRBJ2-1; tentative D call: TRBD1 (5 bases). The CDR3 is 14 amino acids. Germline loops: CDR1 GTSNPN, CDR2 SVGIG (reference sequence). Trimming took 4 bases from V and 2 from J, leaving 12 bases between them. The CDR3 DNA reads TGTGCCTGGACAGGGATGAATGCCTACAATGAGCAGTTCTTC. Translating it yields CAWTGMNAYNEQFF.

The chain joins TRBV28 to TRBJ2-1; possibly TRBD2 for D (6 bases). V was cut by 6 bases and J by 0 bases, with 18 bases left in between. Germline-derived CDR1 and CDR2 are MDHEN and SYDVKM. CDR3 length: 17 residues. The CDR3 nucleotides are TGTGCCAGCAGCTCCCCATCCGGGAGCAGCTCCTACAATGAGCAGTTCTTC. Its translation is CASSSPSGSSSYNEQFF.